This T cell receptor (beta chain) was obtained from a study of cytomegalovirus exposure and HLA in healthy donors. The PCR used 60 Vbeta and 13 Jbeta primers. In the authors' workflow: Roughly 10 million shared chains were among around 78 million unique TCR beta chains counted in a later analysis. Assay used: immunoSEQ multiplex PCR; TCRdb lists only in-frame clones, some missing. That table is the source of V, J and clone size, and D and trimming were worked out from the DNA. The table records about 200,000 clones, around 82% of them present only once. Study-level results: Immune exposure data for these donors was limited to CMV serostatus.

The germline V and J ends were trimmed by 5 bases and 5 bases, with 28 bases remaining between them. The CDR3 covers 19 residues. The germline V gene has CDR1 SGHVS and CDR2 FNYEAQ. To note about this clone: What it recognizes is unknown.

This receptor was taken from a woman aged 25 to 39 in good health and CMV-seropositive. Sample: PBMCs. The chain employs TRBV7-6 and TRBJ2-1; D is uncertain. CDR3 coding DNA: TGTGCCAGCAGCCCATCTACACGAGTCGGGTTGGGTATAAACAATGAGCAGTTCTTC. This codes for CASSPSTRVGLGINNEQFF.